The next 30 T cell receptor beta chains were all read from a single sample in a study of glioma-infiltrating T cells after dendritic cell vaccination. The time point denotes: after dendritic cell vaccination, including at tumor progression/relapse. The data were produced by immunoSEQ multiplex PCR, yet TCRdb's version contains in-frame clones alone and is incomplete. The sample includes about 99,000 clones, approximately 80% seen only once; the top ten take around 5.4%. The sample in question was blood, obtained after dendritic cell vaccination. These receptors all stem from a human donor with glioblastoma.

J is TRBJ2-7 and V is TRBV21-1; the table assigns TRBD2, which was not confirmed against the DNA. TRBV21-1 is reported as a pseudogene. The CDR3 contains 18 residues. This CDR3 reads CASSKVLGGPKDPYEQYF. In nucleotides, the CDR3 is TGTGCCAGCAGCAAAGTGCTGGGGGGTCCCAAGGATCCCTACGAGCAGTACTTC.

V and J are TRBV27 and TRBJ1-2, with 7 positions matching TRBD1. The CDR3 loop spans 15 amino acids. The V gene end was trimmed by 5 bases and the J gene end by 3 bases; junction bases not matched to a gene: 9. The germline CDR1 and CDR2 sequences are MNHEY and SMNVEV (reference sequence). CDR3 in amino acids: CASSPTGPPYYGYTF. The CDR3 bases are TGTGCCAGCAGTCCGACAGGGCCCCCCTACTATGGCTACACCTTC.

This chain uses TRBV30 with TRBJ1-4, with D perhaps TRBD1 (5 bases). The CDR3 has 14 residues. CDR1 is GTSNPN, CDR2 SVGIG, per germline (reference sequence). With 2 bases removed from V and 8 bases from J, the gap between germline ends came to 15 bases. The chain's CDR3 is CAWSPPWQGEKLFF. CDR3 sequence (DNA): TGTGCCTGGAGTCCCCCGTGGCAGGGAGAAAAACTGTTTTTT.

This clone has only one observation. The V gene is TRBV1, the J gene TRBJ2-5; TRBD2 reflects the table's D call only, with no check against the DNA. TRBV1 is marked as a pseudogene. The CDR3 is 15 amino acids. The CDR3: CTSSPSGLACETQYF. The CDR3 bases are TGCACCAGCAGCCCGTCCGGACTAGCTTGCGAGACCCAGTACTTC.

V and J are TRBV18 and TRBJ2-2, with TRBD1 identical over 8 bases. Germline trimming cut 3 bases from V and 0 bases from J; bases unmatched to any gene: 6. Germline V CDR1 and CDR2: KGHSH, LQKENI. This CDR3 has 17 amino acids. CDR3: CASSPNGQGTNTGELFF. Written as DNA, the CDR3 is TGTGCCAGCTCACCTAACGGACAGGGAACGAACACCGGGGAGCTGTTTTTT. Supplemented by reference TRBV18 and TRBJ2-2, the full variable domain reads NAGVMQNPRHLVRRRGQEARLRCSPMKGHSHVYWYRQLPEEGLKFMVYLQKENIIDESGMPKERFSAEFPKEGPSILRIQQVVRGDSAAYFCASSPNGQGTNTGELFFGEGSRLTVL.

The gene calls are TRBV30 and TRBJ2-2; possible D gene TRBD2, 5 bases. V was trimmed by 3 bases and J by 5 bases, leaving 13 bases between them. Germline-derived CDR1 and CDR2 are GTSNPN and SVGIG (reference sequence). The CDR3 spans 14 residues. CDR3 nucleotide sequence: TGTGCCTGGAGCTGGGCTAGCTATACCGGGGAGCTGTTTTTT. This encodes CAWSWASYTGELFF. The whole variable domain, filled in from reference TRBV30 and TRBJ2-2, reads SQTIHQWPATLVQPVGSPLSLECTVEGTSNPNLYWYRQAAGRGLQLLFYSVGIGQISSEVPQNLSASRPQDRQFILSSKKLLLSDSGFYLCAWSWASYTGELFFGEGSRLTVL.

The chain combines TRBV10-1 with TRBJ2-1; the D is unclear. The CDR3 has 14 residues. The V end lost 3 bases, the J end lost 2 bases, and 8 bases lay between the germline ends. Germline V gene sequence: CDR1 WNHNN, CDR2 SYGVQD (reference sequence). CDR3 coding DNA: TGCGCCAGCAGTGAAGACTTGACCTACAATGAGCAGTTCTTC. Translating gives CASSEDLTYNEQFF.

This clone has a handful of counts. This chain connects TRBV5-4 to TRBJ2-1; 7 bases are a match to TRBD2. The CDR3 is 15 amino acids. With V trimmed by 2 bases and J by 1 base, 3 bases remained unmatched. Germline assignment: CDR1 SGHNT and CDR2 YYREEE (reference sequence). CDR3 region: CASSLSGASYNEQFF. CDR3 bases: TGTGCCAGCAGCTTAAGCGGGGCATCCTACAATGAGCAGTTCTTC.

The chain has TRBV6-1 and TRBJ1-4; D gene ambiguous. CDR3 length: 14 residues. Germline loops: CDR1 MNHNS, CDR2 SASEGT. V gave up 5 bases and J gave up 7 bases, with 14 bases separating them. CDR3 protein: CASSLTSGSEKLFF. CDR3 nucleotide sequence: TGTGCCAGCAGTCTGACTTCGGGGTCTGAAAAACTGTTTTTT.

The chain has TRBV10-2 and TRBJ1-1; 7 bases line up with TRBD1. The length of the CDR3 is 20 residues. Trimming at V came to 6 bases and at J to 2 bases, leaving 24 bases not matched to a gene. Germline V lookup: CDR1 WSHSY, CDR2 SAAADI. CDR3 in DNA: TGCGCCAGCAGCGATCCAACCGGGACAGCACCCTACCCGTCTAACACTGAAGCTTTCTTT. Residues: CASSDPTGTAPYPSNTEAFF.

The V gene is TRBV7-3, the J gene TRBJ2-2, with 7 bases identical to TRBD2. This CDR3 is 14 amino acids long. V trimming: 6 bases; J trimming: 4 bases; junction bases outside the gene matches: 5. Germline assignment: CDR1 SGHTA and CDR2 FQGTGA. The CDR3 DNA follows: TGTGCCAGCAGGCCCCGACTAGCCACCGGGGAGCTGTTTTTT. Protein sequence: CASRPRLATGELFF.

With regard to this clone: Other DNA sequences within the sample encode an identical CDR3. The chain employs TRBV9 and TRBJ1-1, with D tentatively TRBD1 (6 bases). Germline CDR1 and CDR2: SGDLS and YYNGEE. This CDR3 has 14 amino acids. V was trimmed by 0 bases and J by 5 bases, leaving 11 bases between them. CDR3 in amino acids: CASSVGGRGTEAFF. The CDR3, as DNA: TGTGCCAGCAGCGTAGGGGGAAGGGGGACTGAAGCTTTCTTT.

This sequence joins TRBV6-1 and TRBJ1-2; D perhaps matches TRBD1 (6 bases). Germline V gene lookup returns CDR1 MNHNS and CDR2 SASEGT. V dropped 6 bases and J dropped 8 bases, with 13 bases sitting between them. CDR3 length equals 12 residues. This CDR3 reads CASSYQGRGYTF. The CDR3 DNA follows: TGTGCCAGCAGCTATCAGGGGAGAGGCTACACCTTC.

The V gene is TRBV6-5, the J gene TRBJ2-7; 7 bases line up with TRBD2. V lost 2 bases, J lost 6 bases, and 4 bases stayed unmatched. The CDR3 sequence is 13 residues long. Germline V gives CDR1 MNHEY, CDR2 SVGAGI. The CDR3 DNA sequence: TGTGCCAGCAGTTACGGGGGGGTGGGCGAGCAGTACTTC. Translation: CASSYGGVGEQYF.

A single count supports this clone. The rearrangement links TRBV19 to TRBJ2-3; a weak D match, TRBD1 (5 bases). The CDR3 is 14 amino acids. V lost 6 bases to trimming and J lost 0 bases, with 10 bases between them. Germline V gene lookup returns CDR1 LNHDA and CDR2 SQIVND (reference sequence). CDR3 DNA sequence: TGTGCCAGTAGACCTACAGGTAGCACAGATACGCAGTATTTT. Translation: CASRPTGSTDTQYF.

The V call is TRBV15, the J call TRBJ1-5, with D possibly matching TRBD1 (5 bases). The V gene's germline CDR1 is LNHNV and CDR2 YYDKDF (reference sequence). V was shortened by 0 bases and J by 7 bases, with 25 bases between the two germline ends. The CDR3 is 19 residues long. This CDR3 reads CATSREAPFFSGGVQPQHF. The CDR3 coding sequence is TGTGCCACCAGCAGAGAAGCTCCTTTCTTTAGCGGGGGGGTGCAGCCCCAGCATTTT.

The J gene is TRBJ2-7, the V gene TRBV30, with TRBD1 matching 9 bases. The CDR3 is 14 residues long. In germline, CDR1 is GTSNPN, CDR2 SVGIG (reference sequence). V dropped 2 bases and J dropped 3; count of bases not matched to a gene: 5. CDR3 protein: CAWSITGGGYEQYF. As DNA, the CDR3 is TGTGCCTGGAGTATAACAGGGGGCGGCTACGAGCAGTACTTC.

The chain couples TRBV28 to TRBJ2-6; 12 bases match TRBD2. The CDR3 contains 18 residues. After removal of 6 bases from V and 3 bases from J, the junction contained 9 bases not matched to a gene. Germline assignment: CDR1 MDHEN and CDR2 SYDVKM. The CDR3 DNA reads as TGTGCCAGCAGGCAACGACTAGCGGGAGTGGGTGGGGCCAACGTCCTGACTTTC. Its translation: CASRQRLAGVGGANVLTF.

Of note for this clone: Other nucleotide sequences in the sample specify the same CDR3. The chain combines TRBV29-1 with TRBJ2-7, with a tentative D call TRBD1 (6 bases). Looked up from germline, CDR1 is SQVTM and CDR2 is ANQGSEA. V lost 4 bases and J lost 2, with 6 bases in between. The CDR3 sequence is 11 residues long. The DNA for the CDR3 is TGCAGCGTTGGGGGGCCCTACGAGCAGTACTTC. Amino acids: CSVGGPYEQYF.

V gene TRBV19 combines with J gene TRBJ1-2; D is uncertain. Germline CDR1 LNHDA, CDR2 SQIVND (reference sequence). The CDR3 runs 12 residues. Deletions cut 4 bases from V and 4 bases from J, with 7 bases between. For the CDR3, the DNA is TGTGCCAGTAGTAGTCTAGCCTATGGCTACACCTTC. This translates into CASSSLAYGYTF.

Here the CDR3 reads CASRRQGLGVNTEAFF. In DNA form, the CDR3 reads TGTGCCAGTAGGCGACAGGGACTGGGGGTGAACACTGAAGCTTTCTTT. The chain has TRBV19 and TRBJ1-1, with 7 bases identical to TRBD1. The CDR3 has 16 amino acids. CDR1 LNHDA and CDR2 SQIVND come from the germline V gene (reference sequence). Trimming cost V 6 bases and J 0 bases; bases outside gene matches: 10.

This sequence joins TRBV5-8 and TRBJ2-3, with TRBD1 as a possible D gene (5 bases). Germline CDR1 reads SGHTS; CDR2 reads YDEGEE. The CDR3 covers 12 residues. V was trimmed by 0 bases and J by 10 bases, leaving 9 bases between them. The CDR3, as DNA: TGTGCCAGCAGCTTGGTGGGGCAGGCGCAGTATTTT. Translated, it gives CASSLVGQAQYF.

This clone occurred once. This rearrangement joins TRBV9 to TRBJ2-1; TRBD2 agrees at 10 bases. Germline assignment: CDR1 SGDLS and CDR2 YYNGEE. Trimming cost V 4 bases and J 5 bases; bases outside gene matches: 3. CDR3 length: 14 amino acids. In DNA form, the CDR3 reads TGTGCCAGCAGCTTAGCGGGGGGAGACAATGAGCAGTTCTTC. It is translated as CASSLAGGDNEQFF.

The rearrangement links TRBV27 to TRBJ1-5; the D is unclear. V lost 6 bases to trimming and J lost 4 bases, with 13 bases between them. The CDR3 runs to 14 residues. CDR1 and CDR2 from the germline V gene are MNHEY and SMNVEV (reference sequence). CDR3 DNA: TGTGCCAGCAGCAGACCGGGAGCTAATCAGCCCCAGCATTTT. Protein product: CASSRPGANQPQHF.

The chain joins TRBV10-1 to TRBJ2-4; 7 bases are a match to TRBD1. Germline V gives CDR1 WNHNN, CDR2 SYGVQD (reference sequence). The V gene end was trimmed by 4 bases and the J gene end by 6 bases; junction bases not matched to a gene: 6. CDR3 length: 14 amino acids. CDR3 nucleotide sequence: TGCGCCAGCAGTGGTTCGGGACAGCCAAACATTCAGTACTTC. Encoded protein: CASSGSGQPNIQYF.

The chain has TRBV6-1 and TRBJ2-1, with 7 bases matching TRBD2. In germline, CDR1 is MNHNS, CDR2 SASEGT. The junction had 8 bases not matched to a gene; V was cut back by 10 bases and J by 5 bases. The CDR3 is 13 amino acids. This CDR3 is CAMGGLYHNEQFF. The CDR3 DNA reads as TGTGCCATGGGGGGACTATACCACAATGAGCAGTTCTTC.

The CDR3 reads CATSRDWSFSGNTIYF. The CDR3 DNA follows: TGTGCCACCAGCAGAGATTGGAGTTTCTCTGGAAACACCATATATTTT. J is TRBJ1-3 and V is TRBV15; D is unresolved. V was shortened by 0 bases and J by 0 bases, with 9 bases between the two germline ends. This CDR3 region has 16 residues. The germline V gene has CDR1 LNHNV and CDR2 YYDKDF (reference sequence).

This clone came up a few times. The chain joins TRBV7-8 to TRBJ2-7; no firm D call. The CDR3 covers 14 residues. The germline gives CDR1 SGHVS, CDR2 FQNEAQ. V dropped 1 base and J dropped 0 bases, with 7 bases sitting between them. The CDR3 is CASSLVAYSYEQYF. CDR3 sequence (DNA): TGTGCCAGCAGCTTAGTCGCGTACTCCTACGAGCAGTACTTC.

The genes are TRBV7-8 and TRBJ1-1; D ambiguous. The V gene lost 2 bases and the J gene lost 3 bases, with 13 bases spanning the gap. Germline assignment: CDR1 SGHVS and CDR2 FQNEAQ. The CDR3 has 15 amino acids. The DNA for the CDR3 is TGTGCCAGCAGCTTACTTCAGGCCGGGGACACTGAAGCTTTCTTT. Translated: CASSLLQAGDTEAFF.

The chain is built from TRBV7-9 and TRBJ1-4; D unresolved. Trimming took off 2 bases at V and 8 bases at J, with 15 bases between the two ends. The CDR3 is 15 amino acids. CDR1 and CDR2 (germline): SEHNR, FQNEAQ (reference sequence). CDR3 nucleotides: TGTGCCAGCAGCTTATTTCTAGGGCGGAGGGAAAAACTGTTTTTT. Amino acids: CASSLFLGRREKLFF.